This passage covers 9 T cell receptor beta chains from one sample sequenced in a study of blood T cell repertoires in COVID-19. TCRdb's copy holds only in-frame clones and misses some; the assay was immunoSEQ multiplex PCR. The top ten clones hold about 1.8% of a sample with 25,000 to 30,000 clones, roughly 82% of them seen once. Sequenced material: peripheral blood. Source of these receptors: a man at least 80 years old with active or convalescent COVID-19.

The V gene is TRBV6-5, the J gene TRBJ2-1; 9 bases agree with TRBD1. There are 16 residues in the CDR3. The germline V gene has CDR1 MNHEY and CDR2 SVGAGI. With V trimmed by 0 bases and J by 4 bases, 4 bases remained unmatched. The CDR3 bases are TGTGCCAGCAGTTACTCCGGGACAGGGACATACAATGAGCAGTTCTTC. Translating it yields CASSYSGTGTYNEQFF.

The gene calls are TRBV4-2 and TRBJ2-1; 8 positions match TRBD2. The CDR3 runs 16 residues. With 0 bases clipped from V and 2 bases from J, the junction kept 3 bases outside the gene matches. Germline assignment: CDR1 LGHNA and CDR2 YNFKEQ. DNA for the CDR3: TGTGCCAGCAGCCAAGAGAGGCGGGGGGCCTACAATGAGCAGTTCTTC. As protein: CASSQERRGAYNEQFF.

V and J are TRBV21-1 and TRBJ1-1. TRBV21-1 is tagged as a pseudogene. The CDR3 consists of 16 residues. The DNA for the CDR3 is TGTGCCAGCAGTTGTCTAATAGCTACACAATCCACTGAAGCTTTCTTT. It translates to CASSCLIATQSTEAFF.

J is TRBJ2-7 and V is TRBV11-2; 9 bases are a match to TRBD1. V lost 5 bases, J lost 4 bases, and 9 bases stayed unmatched. This CDR3 has 15 amino acids. The germline CDR1 and CDR2 sequences are SGHAT and FQNNGV. CDR3 sequence: CASSATGTGLYEQYF. The DNA for the CDR3 is TGTGCCAGCAGCGCCACCGGGACAGGGCTTTACGAGCAGTACTTC.

V gene TRBV19 combines with J gene TRBJ1-1; D might be TRBD1 (5 bases). Germline V gene lookup returns CDR1 LNHDA and CDR2 SQIVND (reference sequence). The CDR3 has 15 amino acids. V lost 6 bases to trimming and J lost 0 bases, with 14 bases between them. As DNA, the CDR3 is TGTGCCAGTAGCCCCCGGGGGGACTTGAACACTGAAGCTTTCTTT. It specifies CASSPRGDLNTEAFF.

The rearrangement uses TRBV7-2 and TRBJ2-5; possible D gene TRBD2, 5 bases. This CDR3 spans 14 amino acids. V lost 5 bases, J lost 1 base, and 11 bases lay in between. Germline values: CDR1 SGHTA, CDR2 FQGNSA. CDR3 in DNA: TGTGCCAGCAGCCCCTCGAGGGCCCAAGAGACCCAGTACTTC. Translating gives CASSPSRAQETQYF.

The V gene is TRBV7-9, the J gene TRBJ1-1, with 7 bases identical to TRBD1. V shed 5 bases, J shed 5 bases, and the junction held 14 bases outside the gene matches. Germline CDR1 and CDR2: SEHNR and FQNEAQ (reference sequence). This CDR3 contains 16 residues. The CDR3 DNA sequence: TGTGCCAGCAGCCCATGGGACAGCCGGAGAGCGACTGAAGCTTTCTTT. Translated: CASSPWDSRRATEAFF.

The rearrangement joins TRBV5-1 to TRBJ2-3; the D gene is possibly TRBD1 (6 bases). Per the germline V gene, CDR1 is SGHRS and CDR2 is YFSETQ. The CDR3 has 18 amino acids. Trimming took 0 bases from V and 2 from J, leaving 19 bases between them. CDR3 bases: TGCGCCAGCAGCTTGGTCCCTTTACTAGGGACAAACACAGATACGCAGTATTTT. It specifies CASSLVPLLGTNTDTQYF. The entire variable domain, with the rest obtained from reference TRBV5-1 and TRBJ2-3, is as follows: KAGVTQTPRYLIKTRGQQVTLSCSPISGHRSVSWYQQTPGQGLQFLFEYFSETQRNKGNFPGRFSGRQFSNSRSEMNVSTLELGDSALYLCASSLVPLLGTNTDTQYFGPGTRLTVL.

This chain connects TRBV5-4 to TRBJ1-1; TRBD1 aligns across 8 bases. The CDR3 is 14 amino acids. Germline values: CDR1 SGHNT, CDR2 YYREEE (reference sequence). V was clipped by 3 bases and J by 4 bases; unmatched bases: 5. The CDR3 DNA follows: TGTGCCAGCAGCTCGGACAGGGTGGGCACTGAAGCTTTCTTT. It codes for CASSSDRVGTEAFF.